The 23 T cell receptor beta chains listed next were all sequenced from one sample in a study of blood T cells in healthy people across ages. Combining a sample-barcoded 5' primer with a J-beta primer mix, a second PCR ran for about 6 to 12 cycles. TCRdb re-analysed the 5' RACE reads in MiXCR, keeping a single row per CDR3 protein. The sample carries about 830,000 distinct CDR3 sequences, approximately 67% recorded once. Sequenced input: blood. The origin of the receptors is a man between 25 and 39 years old in good health.

The V and J genes are TRBV20-1 and TRBJ2-7; D is uncertain. V was pared by 5 bases and J by 6 bases, with 8 bases between. Germline lookup yields CDR1 DFQATT and CDR2 SNEGSKA (reference sequence). There are 10 residues in the CDR3. In DNA, the CDR3 is TGCAGTGCTTTTCTGATCGAGCAGTACTTC. This codes for CSAFLIEQYF.

The chain employs TRBV9 and TRBJ2-7; the match to TRBD1 covers 7 bases. Germline loops: CDR1 SGDLS, CDR2 YYNGEE. The length of the CDR3 is 15 residues. The junction had 6 bases not matched to a gene; V was cut back by 3 bases and J by 0 bases. The DNA of the CDR3 is TGTGCCAGCAGCGCCGGACAGGCAGTCTCCTACGAGCAGTACTTC. Its protein product is CASSAGQAVSYEQYF.

This clonotype was seen more than once but under ten times. The chain uses TRBV7-2 and TRBJ2-1; 8 bases are a match to TRBD2. CDR1 SGHTA and CDR2 FQGNSA come from the germline V gene. This CDR3 has 15 amino acids. V lost 5 bases, J lost 7 bases, and 10 bases stayed unmatched. As DNA, the CDR3 is TGTGCCAGCAGCCCAGACGGGGGGGCTGGGAATGAGCAGTTCTTC. It yields the protein CASSPDGGAGNEQFF.

Concerning this clonotype: Because the CDR3 is missing its conserved closing phenylalanine or tryptophan, this is likely a read error. This rearrangement joins TRBV7-2 to TRBJ2-5; TRBD1 aligns across 7 bases. V was pared by 1 base and J by 5 bases, with 7 bases of the junction left unmatched. CDR3 length: 15 residues. Germline CDR1 is SGHTA and CDR2 is FQGNSA. CDR3 sequence reads: CASSLGQGELETQYV. CDR3 in DNA: TGTGCCAGCAGCTTAGGACAGGGCGAATTGGAGACCCAGTACGTC.

The sample holds one count of this clonotype. The V and J genes are TRBV12-3 or TRBV12-4 and TRBJ2-1; 11 nucleotides match TRBD2. The CDR3 is 17 residues long. Unmatched junction bases numbered 10, after V lost 2 bases and J lost 7 bases. As DNA, the CDR3 is TGTGCCAGCAGTTTATCGCCTAGCGGGGGGCATAAGAATGAGCAGTTCTTC. It is translated as CASSLSPSGGHKNEQFF.

This clonotype was counted only a few times. V and J are TRBV10-2 and TRBJ2-4; the D gene is possibly TRBD1 (6 bases). Germline assignment: CDR1 WSHSY and CDR2 SAAADI. The CDR3 length is 16 residues. The V end was cut by 2 bases, the J end by 0 bases, with 11 bases between. DNA of the CDR3: TGCGCCAGCAGTGAGCCGGACAGAGGAGCCAAAAACATTCAGTACTTC. This gives the protein CASSEPDRGAKNIQYF.

The genes are TRBV6-2 or TRBV6-3 and TRBJ1-1; the D gene is possibly TRBD1 (5 bases). V was cut by 8 bases and J by 1 base, with 17 bases left in between. From germline, CDR1 is MNHEY and CDR2 SVGEGT. The CDR3 sequence is 15 residues long. The CDR3 sequence is CASAPPGTQNTEAFF. The CDR3 region has the DNA TGTGCCAGCGCCCCACCAGGGACCCAGAACACTGAAGCTTTCTTT.

This clonotype was seen only once. The chain joins TRBV7-2 to TRBJ1-5; D not resolved. Germline CDR1 is SGHTA and CDR2 is FQGNSA. The CDR3 runs 15 residues. V was pared by 0 bases and J by 2 bases, with 8 bases between. CDR3 loop: CASSLAPVGNQPQHF. The CDR3 nucleotides are TGTGCCAGCAGCTTAGCGCCCGTCGGCAATCAGCCCCAGCATTTT.

V gene TRBV6-5 combines with J gene TRBJ2-4; 11 bases map to TRBD1. The J call may be wrong; the DNA end is better matched by TRBJ2-7. This CDR3 contains 15 residues. Germline-derived CDR1 and CDR2 are MNHEY and SVGAGI. In DNA, the CDR3 is TGTGCCAGCAGCACGGACAGGGGGCTACTTCACGAGCAGTACTTC. As protein: CASSTDRGLLHEQYF.

J is TRBJ1-3 and V is TRBV20-1; D is unresolved. The length of the CDR3 is 14 residues. Deletions cut 1 base from V and 4 bases from J, with 11 bases between. Germline V gene data show CDR1 as DFQATT and CDR2 as SNEGSKA (reference sequence). The CDR3: CSARAVLPGNTIYF. The CDR3 DNA is TGCAGTGCTAGAGCCGTCTTACCAGGAAACACCATATATTTT.

In this sample, this clonotype turned up a few times. The J gene is TRBJ1-1, the V gene TRBV27; D gene ambiguous. The CDR3 has 14 amino acids. The V gene lost 4 bases and the J gene lost 5 bases, with 14 bases spanning the gap. CDR1 and CDR2 from the germline V gene are MNHEY and SMNVEV (reference sequence). The CDR3 is CASSSPQRGTEAFF. DNA of the CDR3: TGTGCCAGCAGTTCCCCCCAAAGAGGGACTGAAGCTTTCTTT.

This clonotype was picked up one time. This chain connects TRBV7-2 to TRBJ2-1; D is perhaps TRBD2 (6 bases). Between the trimmed V and J ends, which lost 3 bases and 6 bases, there was a span of 12 bases. The CDR3 is made up of 14 amino acids. CDR1 is SGHTA and CDR2 is FQGNSA in the germline V gene. The CDR3 region has the DNA TGTGCCAGCAGCTTGGCTCGACTAGTCAATGAGCAGTTCTTC. Encoded protein: CASSLARLVNEQFF.

V and J are TRBV20-1 and TRBJ2-7; D call uncertain. Trimming pared 3 bases from V and 6 bases from J, leaving 3 bases between. Germline CDR1 reads DFQATT; CDR2 reads SNEGSKA (reference sequence). This CDR3 spans 9 amino acids. The CDR3 reads CSASSEQYF. CDR3 coding DNA: TGCAGTGCTAGCAGCGAGCAGTACTTC.

The genes are TRBV7-6 and TRBJ2-1, with D unclear. From germline, CDR1 is SGHVS and CDR2 FNYEAQ. This CDR3 is 14 amino acids long. V lost 1 base to trimming and J lost 9 bases, with 13 bases between them. The CDR3 nucleotides are TGTGCCAGCAGCTTAGGACAATCTGGAACTGAGCAGTTCTTC. It specifies CASSLGQSGTEQFF.

This clonotype was recorded a few times. This chain links TRBV4-2 with TRBJ1-6; no clear D. Trimming cost V 1 base and J 8 bases, with 18 bases left between them. Germline CDR1 and CDR2: LGHNA and YNFKEQ. The CDR3 is 17 amino acids. The CDR3 region is CASSQVSGLGLDSPLHF. CDR3 DNA sequence: TGTGCCAGCAGCCAAGTTTCAGGACTCGGTTTGGATTCACCCCTCCACTTT.

This clonotype appeared a few times. This chain connects TRBV28 to TRBJ2-5; D is possibly TRBD1 (6 bases). The J call is in doubt because the DNA end fits TRBJ2-7 better. Germline V gives CDR1 MDHEN, CDR2 SYDVKM. CDR3 size: 11 residues. The CDR3 sequence: CATTGDYEQYF. The DNA of the CDR3 is TGTGCCACGACAGGAGACTACGAGCAGTACTTC.

The CDR3 loop reads CASSIDSTGANVLTF. Written as DNA, the CDR3 is TGCGCCAGCAGCATTGACAGTACTGGGGCCAACGTCCTGACTTTC. The gene calls are TRBV5-1 and TRBJ2-6; a possible D gene is TRBD1 (5 bases). Germline CDR1 is SGHRS and CDR2 is YFSETQ. V was trimmed by 4 bases and J by 2 bases, leaving 10 bases between them. The CDR3 runs to 15 residues.

The CDR3 DNA sequence: TGTGCCAGCAGCGAGTTCGGACAGGGGCTTGAGACCCAGTACTTC. Translating gives CASSEFGQGLETQYF. This chain links TRBV7-2 with TRBJ2-5, with 9 nucleotides matching TRBD1. The CDR3 spans 15 residues. From germline, CDR1 is SGHTA and CDR2 FQGNSA. Trimming at V came to 5 bases and at J to 5 bases, leaving 9 bases not matched to a gene.

The V gene is TRBV6-1, the J gene TRBJ1-6, with D possibly being TRBD1 (5 bases). V dropped 2 bases and J dropped 10 bases, with 15 bases sitting between them. CDR3 length: 15 residues. The V gene's germline CDR1 is MNHNS and CDR2 SASEGT. The CDR3 reads CASSEWGPRRSPLHF. The CDR3 DNA is TGTGCCAGCAGTGAATGGGGACCCAGGAGGTCACCCCTCCACTTT.

This clonotype showed up just a few times. The rearrangement links TRBV6-5 to TRBJ2-3, with D perhaps matching TRBD1 (6 bases). The length of the CDR3 is 14 residues. V was cut by 5 bases and J by 7 bases, with 16 bases left in between. From germline, CDR1 is MNHEY and CDR2 SVGAGI. The CDR3 region has the DNA TGTGCCAGCAGTAGCCCCCCACAGGGATATACGCAGTATTTT. This encodes CASSSPPQGYTQYF.

V is TRBV18 and J is TRBJ2-4; 7 positions agree with TRBD1. The CDR3 length is 17 residues. After removal of 1 base from V and 0 bases from J, the junction contained 6 bases not matched to a gene. Germline CDR1 and CDR2: KGHSH and LQKENI. The CDR3 region has the DNA TGTGCCAGCTCACCACTTAGGGACAGTTCAGCCAAAAACATTCAGTACTTC. This sequence encodes CASSPLRDSSAKNIQYF.

Only a few counts were recorded for this clonotype. V is TRBV24-1 and J is TRBJ2-1, with 8 bases that match TRBD2. Trimming removed 2 bases from V and 5 bases from J; junction bases left unmatched: 10. Looked up from germline, CDR1 is KGHDR and CDR2 is SFDVKD. CDR3 length: 17 residues. This CDR3 is CATSDSGLAGKNNEQFF. The CDR3 coding sequence is TGTGCCACCAGTGATTCCGGACTAGCCGGGAAAAACAATGAGCAGTTCTTC.

This clonotype was recorded a few times. This sequence joins TRBV6-2 or TRBV6-3 and TRBJ1-2, with D unresolved. CDR1 and CDR2 (germline): MNHEY, SVGEGT. The CDR3 has 12 amino acids. The V and J ends lost 7 bases and 5 bases respectively, with 11 bases between them. CDR3 residues: CASTGPSYGYTF. The CDR3 nucleotides read TGTGCCAGCACTGGACCCTCATATGGCTACACCTTC.